A selection of T cell receptor beta chains follows, all from one sample in a study of shared clonotypes between healthy human individuals. The data were produced by immunoSEQ multiplex PCR, yet TCRdb's version contains in-frame clones alone and is incomplete. The sample yields over 2 million clones, roughly 94% seen once. Sequenced input: naive CD8+ T cells sorted from blood. The receptors shown here come from a man younger than 30 in good health. Both conserved end residues are part of each CDR3. The order of the fields is V gene, D gene, clone size, J gene, CDR3 DNA, CDR3 protein. D genes are given only for firm matches. A row's size may be missing; if present it is once, few, many or a size class.

>TRBV10-3|NA|NA|TRBJ2-3
TGTGCCATCAGTGAGTCTCAGTTGGGGTCGGATACGCAGTATTTT
CAISESQLGSDTQYF
>TRBV5-1|NA|NA|TRBJ2-7
TGCGCCAGCAGCTTGTTTGCAGGGTCCTACGAGCAGTACTTC
CASSLFAGSYEQYF
>TRBV9|TRBD1|NA|TRBJ1-4
TGTGCCAGCAGCGTAGGGTGGACAGGGGAAGAAAAACTGTTTTTT
CASSVGWTGEEKLFF
>TRBV18|NA|NA|TRBJ2-2
TGTGCCAGCTCACCACCTGAAGGACTATCAATTCGGCGTTCAGCCGGGGAGCTGTTTTTT
CASSPPEGLSIRRSAGELFF
>TRBV16|TRBD1|NA|TRBJ1-1
TGTGCCAGCAGCCAATCGAATACAGGGGACACTGAAGCTTTCTTT
CASSQSNTGDTEAFF
>TRBV7-6|NA|NA|TRBJ2-7
TGTGCCAGCAGCTTGACCCTCGGCGGGTACGAGCAGTACTTC
CASSLTLGGYEQYF
>TRBV5-1|NA|NA|TRBJ2-7
TGCGCCAGCAGCCAACTGGACGGGAGCTCCTACGAGCAGTACTTC
CASSQLDGSSYEQYF
>TRBV10-3|NA|NA|TRBJ2-5
TGTGCCATCAGTGAGTCGACCTCCCTCCTACCGTTGGAGACCCAGTACTTC
CAISESTSLLPLETQYF
>TRBV7-9|NA|few|TRBJ1-5
TGTGCCAGCAGCCTAGAGAATCAGCCCCAGCATTTT
CASSLENQPQHF
>TRBV27|TRBD1|NA|TRBJ2-3
TGTGCCAGCAGCTTCAGGACAGGGGGTACAGATACGCAGTATTTT
CASSFRTGGTDTQYF
>TRBV4-3|NA|NA|TRBJ2-1
TGCGCCAGCAGCCAAGAGAGATCGGGCTACAATGAGCAGTTCTTC
CASSQERSGYNEQFF
>TRBV19|TRBD1|NA|TRBJ2-7
TGTGCCAGTAGTAAGGACAGGGAGGAAGACGAGCAGTACTTC
CASSKDREEDEQYF
>TRBV27|NA|NA|TRBJ2-3
TGTGCCAGCAGTTTAGAGGTTACTAGCACAGATACGCAGTATTTT
CASSLEVTSTDTQYF
>TRBV6-5|NA|NA|TRBJ2-1
TGTGCCACCGGCACGTACTCCTACAATGAGCAGTTCTTC
CATGTYSYNEQFF
>TRBV29-1|NA|NA|TRBJ2-7
TGCAGCGTTGATACGGGGAGCTCCTACGAGCAGTACTTC
CSVDTGSSYEQYF
>TRBV2|NA|NA|TRBJ1-1
TGTGCCAGCAGTTCCCCGGGACAAGTAACTGAAGCTTTCTTT
CASSSPGQVTEAFF
>TRBV5-1|NA|NA|TRBJ2-7
TGCGCCAGCAGCCCACAGGGCCACGAGCAGTACTTC
CASSPQGHEQYF
>TRBV6-5|NA|NA|TRBJ1-1
TGTGCCAGCAGTTCAGGGGTGTGGGAGGGAGTGACTGAAGCTTTCTTT
CASSSGVWEGVTEAFF
>TRBV27|TRBD2|NA|TRBJ2-5
TGTGCCAGCAGTCCCAGAAGGGTAGCGGGAAACGAAGAGACCCAGTACTTC
CASSPRRVAGNEETQYF
>TRBV7-8|NA|NA|TRBJ1-2
TGTGCCAGCAGCTTAGGTTTAGGGGCGGTTGGCTACACCTTC
CASSLGLGAVGYTF
>TRBV27|TRBD1|NA|TRBJ1-2
TGTGCCAGCAGTCCCCTGACAGGGGATGGCTACACCTTC
CASSPLTGDGYTF
>TRBV10-3|NA|NA|TRBJ2-1
TGTGCCATCAGTGAGTTCGAAGAGCAGTTCTTC
CAISEFEEQFF
>TRBV7-9|NA|NA|TRBJ1-1
TGTGCCAGCAGCTTTCCCATGAACACTGAAGCTTTCTTT
CASSFPMNTEAFF
>TRBV27|NA|NA|TRBJ1-1
TGTGCCAGCAGTTTATACGCTGGGGCTGAAGCTTTCTTT
CASSLYAGAEAFF
>TRBV6-5|TRBD2|NA|TRBJ2-7
TGTGCCAGCACCGGAACTCTAGCGGGATCCTACGAGCAGTACTTC
CASTGTLAGSYEQYF
>TRBV18|NA|NA|TRBJ2-5
TGTGCCAGCTCACCCATAGATTCGGCCGAGACCCAGTACTTC
CASSPIDSAETQYF
>TRBV5-6|TRBD1|once|TRBJ1-2
TGTGCCAGCAGCTCGGGACAGGGGTACTATGGCTACACCTTC
CASSSGQGYYGYTF
>TRBV4-1|TRBD2|NA|TRBJ2-7
TGCGCCAGCAGCCCTCGGACTAGCGGCTACGAGCAGTACTTC
CASSPRTSGYEQYF
>TRBV6-1|NA|once|TRBJ1-2
TGTGCCAGCAGTGAATTCGCAGGGTGGTATGGCTACACCTTC
CASSEFAGWYGYTF
>TRBV18|TRBD1|NA|TRBJ2-5
TGTGCCAGCAACCGGGACAGGGATTTTGAGACCCAGTACTTC
CASNRDRDFETQYF
>TRBV4-3|NA|NA|TRBJ2-3
TGCGCCAGCAGCCAAGAGGTTTCTTTCACAGATACGCAGTATTTT
CASSQEVSFTDTQYF
>TRBV27|NA|NA|TRBJ2-5
TGTGCCAGCAGTTCACCCCCCCAAGAGACCCAGTACTTC
CASSSPPQETQYF
>TRBV27|TRBD2|once|TRBJ2-7
TGTGCCAGCAGTACTAGCGGGGACCTCTCCTACGAGCAGTACTTC
CASSTSGDLSYEQYF
>TRBV7-2|NA|NA|TRBJ2-1
TGTGCCAGCTGGGGAGGACCGGAGCAGTTCTTC
CASWGGPEQFF
>TRBV12-1|NA|NA|TRBJ2-7
TGTGCCAGCAGCTGTCCCCGGTTCACCTACGAGCAGTACTTC
CASSCPRFTYEQYF
>TRBV7-9|TRBD1|NA|TRBJ2-7
TGTGCCAGCAGCGGGGACAGGGTGATCTACGAGCAGTACTTC
CASSGDRVIYEQYF
>TRBV19|TRBD1|NA|TRBJ2-3
TGTGCCAGTAGTATGGCAGGACAGGTGGGGCCAGATACGCAGTATTTT
CASSMAGQVGPDTQYF
>TRBV6-6|NA|NA|TRBJ1-5
TGTGCCAGCAGTTACGAGGGGATTGAAAATCAGCCCCAGCATTTT
CASSYEGIENQPQHF
>TRBV7-9|NA|NA|TRBJ1-6
TGTGCCAGCAGCTTAGGGGGGGCTTCCTATAATTCACCCCTCCACTTT
CASSLGGASYNSPLHF
>TRBV19|NA|NA|TRBJ1-6
TGTGCCAGTACCTACCCCGGAGGAGCCTATAATTCACCCCTCCACTTT
CASTYPGGAYNSPLHF